What follows are 24 T cell receptor beta chains derived from one specimen sequenced in a study of cytomegalovirus exposure and HLA in healthy donors. This PCR relied on a set of 60 Vbeta primers and 13 Jbeta primers. The data were produced by immunoSEQ multiplex PCR, yet TCRdb's version contains in-frame clones alone and is incomplete. The profile shows roughly 240,000 clones, about 77% of them singletons. The sample was PBMCs. These receptors all stem from a boy younger than 18 in good health and CMV-seronegative.

This chain links TRBV5-1 with TRBJ1-1, with D unresolved. The CDR3 has 13 amino acids. Germline assignment: CDR1 SGHRS and CDR2 YFSETQ. The V end was cut by 5 bases, the J end by 0 bases, with 8 bases between. The DNA for the CDR3 is TGCGCCAGCAGGCTTGACATGAACACTGAAGCTTTCTTT. It encodes CASRLDMNTEAFF.

The genes are TRBV11-3 and TRBJ2-7; 9 bases are shared with TRBD1. Trimming at V came to 5 bases and at J to 13 bases, leaving 9 bases not matched to a gene. The CDR3 sequence is 12 residues long. Germline V gene lookup returns CDR1 SGHNT and CDR2 YENEEA. The CDR3 reads CASSLHRGLGYF. CDR3 bases: TGTGCCAGCAGCCTTCACAGGGGGCTGGGATACTTC.

The rearrangement links TRBV27 to TRBJ2-2; maybe TRBD2 (5 bases). V lost 5 bases to trimming and J lost 1 base, with 17 bases between them. CDR3 length: 17 residues. The V gene's germline CDR1 is MNHEY and CDR2 SMNVEV (reference sequence). This chain's CDR3 is CASSPPRTPGNTGELFF. CDR3 coding DNA: TGTGCCAGCAGTCCCCCTCGGACTCCCGGGAACACCGGGGAGCTGTTTTTT.

V usage is TRBV2 and J usage is TRBJ2-5; D is uncertain. V lost 3 bases, J lost 3 bases, and 8 bases lay in between. Germline CDR1 is SNHLY and CDR2 is FYNNEI. The CDR3 consists of 13 residues. This chain's CDR3 is CASSERIEETQYF. Here the CDR3 DNA reads TGTGCCAGCAGTGAGCGGATAGAAGAGACCCAGTACTTC.

This clone was seen a single time. The genes are TRBV9 and TRBJ2-1; 8 positions match TRBD1. In germline, CDR1 is SGDLS, CDR2 YYNGEE. The CDR3 covers 15 residues. V shed 4 bases and J 0 bases; nucleotides not matched to a gene: 3. The CDR3 loop is CASSTGTGSYNEQFF. The CDR3, as DNA: TGTGCCAGCAGCACCGGGACAGGCTCCTACAATGAGCAGTTCTTC.

The V and J genes are TRBV30 and TRBJ2-5; D is perhaps TRBD1 (6 bases). CDR1 is GTSNPN, CDR2 SVGIG, per germline (reference sequence). The CDR3 is 14 residues long. With 2 bases removed from V and 2 bases from J, the gap between germline ends came to 12 bases. The CDR3 coding sequence is TGTGCCTGGAGTCGAGGAAGGGGGCAAGAGACCCAGTACTTC. Protein: CAWSRGRGQETQYF.

Turning to this clone: The same CDR3 also results from other DNA sequences found in this sample. This chain uses TRBV7-2 with TRBJ1-5; D gene uncertain. CDR1 and CDR2 (germline): SGHTA, FQGNSA. The CDR3 totals 12 residues. V was trimmed by 3 bases and J by 3 bases, leaving 3 bases between them. The CDR3: CASSFLNQPQHF. The CDR3 DNA follows: TGTGCCAGCAGCTTTCTCAATCAGCCCCAGCATTTT. Combining the CDR3 with reference TRBV7-2 and TRBJ1-5 gives the whole variable domain GAGVSQSPSNKVTEKGKDVELRCDPISGHTALYWYRQSLGQGLEFLIYFQGNSAPDKSGLPSDRFSAERTGGSVSTLTIQRTQQEDSAVYLCASSFLNQPQHFGDGTRLSIL.

This clone was seen once. The chain links TRBV9 to TRBJ2-1, with D possibly TRBD2 on 5 matching bases. Trimming took 0 bases from V and 6 from J, leaving 13 bases between them. The germline V gene encodes CDR1 SGDLS and CDR2 YYNGEE. This CDR3 spans 15 amino acids. CDR3 coding DNA: TGTGCCAGCAGCGTAGCCCCCCTAGCCCCCAATGAGCAGTTCTTC. Translation: CASSVAPLAPNEQFF.

V and J are TRBV19 and TRBJ1-1; TRBD1 might be the D (6 bases). This CDR3 contains 14 residues. V was clipped by 0 bases and J by 4 bases, with 9 bases between them. Germline lookup yields CDR1 LNHDA and CDR2 SQIVND (reference sequence). As DNA, the CDR3 is TGTGCCAGTAGTATAGAGCCAGGGGTCACTGAAGCTTTCTTT. This translates into CASSIEPGVTEAFF.

The chain has TRBV29-1 and TRBJ1-1; D is perhaps TRBD1 (5 bases). With 6 bases removed from V and 1 base from J, the gap between germline ends came to 12 bases. The length of the CDR3 is 13 residues. Germline assignment: CDR1 SQVTM and CDR2 ANQGSEA. The CDR3: CSVKQGPNTEAFF. The CDR3 region has the DNA TGCAGCGTCAAGCAGGGCCCGAACACTGAAGCTTTCTTT.

V is TRBV30 and J is TRBJ2-7; 12 nucleotides agree with TRBD2. Germline V CDR1 and CDR2: GTSNPN, SVGIG (reference sequence). The V and J ends lost 6 bases and 2 bases, in that order; junction bases with no gene match: 14. The CDR3 is 17 residues long. The CDR3 loop is CACRLAGASNLAYEQYF. The CDR3 bases are TGTGCCTGCCGACTAGCGGGAGCGTCCAACCTGGCCTACGAGCAGTACTTC.

V usage is TRBV6-4 and J usage is TRBJ2-4; TRBD2 matches 13 bases. Germline V gives CDR1 MRHNA, CDR2 SNTAGT. The CDR3 sequence is 18 residues long. After removal of 9 bases from V and 2 bases from J, the junction contained 13 bases not matched to a gene. Written as DNA, the CDR3 is TGTGCCAGAACGAGACGGACTAGCGGGAGTTTGACCAAAAACATTCAGTACTTC. It encodes CARTRRTSGSLTKNIQYF.

The V gene is TRBV21-1, the J gene TRBJ2-4; TRBD1 is taken as the D call from the table, unchecked against the DNA. TRBV21-1 is described as a pseudogene. This CDR3 spans 17 amino acids. The CDR3 region is CASSTPGDRVAKNIQYF. The CDR3 DNA is TGTGCCAGCAGCACACCTGGGGACAGGGTGGCCAAAAACATTCAGTACTTC.

As for this clone: Other DNA sequences in this specimen translate into the identical CDR3. The chain employs TRBV5-4 and TRBJ2-7; 7 nucleotides agree with TRBD1. Germline V gives CDR1 SGHNT, CDR2 YYREEE (reference sequence). V was pared by 4 bases and J by 3 bases, with 1 base of the junction left unmatched. This CDR3 is built from 12 residues. CDR3 protein: CASSRDSYEQYF. The CDR3 DNA is TGTGCCAGCAGCCGGGACAGCTACGAGCAGTACTTC.

The V and J genes are TRBV2 and TRBJ2-1, with 12 bases matching TRBD2. Germline V gene sequence: CDR1 SNHLY, CDR2 FYNNEI. J gave up 4 bases and V 10 bases, and 2 bases lay outside the gene matches. This CDR3 region has 13 residues. The CDR3 DNA reads as TGTGCCACCGGACTAGCGGGGTACAATGAGCAGTTCTTC. Amino acid sequence: CATGLAGYNEQFF. Looking up the rest from reference TRBV2 and TRBJ2-1 gives the full variable domain: EPEVTQTPSHQVTQMGQEVILRCVPISNHLYFYWYRQILGQKVEFLVSFYNNEISEKSEIFDDQFSVERPDGSNFTLKIRSTKLEDSAMYFCATGLAGYNEQFFGPGTRLTVL.

The chain uses TRBV29-1 and TRBJ2-1; 7 bases match TRBD2. In germline, CDR1 is SQVTM, CDR2 ANQGSEA. With V trimmed by 7 bases and J by 6 bases, 3 bases remained unmatched. There are 11 residues in the CDR3. In DNA, the CDR3 is TGCAGCGGCCTAGCGGTCAATGAGCAGTTCTTC. Protein: CSGLAVNEQFF.

The chain has TRBV2 and TRBJ2-1; D possibly corresponds to TRBD2 (6 bases). CDR1 SNHLY and CDR2 FYNNEI come from the germline V gene. Trimming stripped 6 bases from V and 8 bases from J, with 17 bases between. CDR3 length: 14 amino acids. Here the CDR3 reads CASRVQWERDEQFF. The CDR3 DNA follows: TGTGCCAGCAGAGTCCAGTGGGAGCGGGATGAGCAGTTCTTC.

V and J are TRBV19 and TRBJ2-7; 7 nucleotides match TRBD1. The CDR3 has 12 residues. Germline assignment: CDR1 LNHDA and CDR2 SQIVND (reference sequence). V lost 7 bases, J lost 3 bases, and 3 bases stayed unmatched. The CDR3 loop reads CASTGGRYEQYF. For the CDR3, the DNA is TGTGCCAGTACAGGGGGACGCTACGAGCAGTACTTC.

V usage is TRBV2 and J usage is TRBJ2-1, with TRBD1 matching over 7 bases. Germline values: CDR1 SNHLY, CDR2 FYNNEI. The V gene end was trimmed by 4 bases and the J gene end by 9 bases; junction bases not matched to a gene: 9. CDR3 length equals 14 residues. The CDR3 loop reads CASSVTGALGEQFF. CDR3 bases: TGTGCCAGCAGTGTAACAGGGGCTTTAGGTGAGCAGTTCTTC.

The V call is TRBV19, the J call TRBJ2-7; D may be TRBD1 (6 bases). The ends were cut back, 7 bases at V and 0 bases at J, with 13 bases in the middle. This CDR3 contains 14 residues. Germline CDR1 is LNHDA and CDR2 is SQIVND (reference sequence). CDR3: CASTITGSSYEQYF. CDR3 in DNA: TGTGCCAGTACCATTACAGGGAGCTCCTACGAGCAGTACTTC.

The rearrangement links TRBV30 to TRBJ2-5; D unclear. Germline values: CDR1 GTSNPN, CDR2 SVGIG (reference sequence). Deletions cut 0 bases from V and 7 bases from J, with 9 bases between. The CDR3 has 12 residues. The CDR3 DNA reads as TGTGCCTGGAGTGTGCGGTTGGGGACCCAGTACTTC. This codes for CAWSVRLGTQYF. The full variable domain, rest sourced from reference TRBV30 and TRBJ2-5, is SQTIHQWPATLVQPVGSPLSLECTVEGTSNPNLYWYRQAAGRGLQLLFYSVGIGQISSEVPQNLSASRPQDRQFILSSKKLLLSDSGFYLCAWSVRLGTQYFGPGTRLLVL.

The chain has TRBV29-1 and TRBJ2-1, with 7 nucleotides matching TRBD2. The CDR3 contains 12 residues. The ends lost 3 bases at V and 6 bases at J; junction bases unmatched: 2. Looked up from germline, CDR1 is SQVTM and CDR2 is ANQGSEA. The CDR3 here is CSVERGSNEQFF. The CDR3 DNA is TGCAGCGTTGAGCGGGGGAGCAATGAGCAGTTCTTC.

The chain uses TRBV27 and TRBJ2-7; TRBD2 agrees at 10 bases. The CDR3 is made up of 16 amino acids. Germline-derived CDR1 and CDR2 are MNHEY and SMNVEV (reference sequence). V was pared by 0 bases and J by 3 bases, with 5 bases of the junction left unmatched. The CDR3 DNA reads TGTGCCAGCAGTTTATCGGGACTAGCGAGATTCTACGAGCAGTACTTC. Translated: CASSLSGLARFYEQYF.

This clone has just a few counts. The V gene is TRBV5-1, the J gene TRBJ2-7; tentative D call: TRBD1 (6 bases). The CDR3 spans 13 residues. V lost 4 bases, J lost 1 base, and 9 bases lay in between. Germline V gene lookup returns CDR1 SGHRS and CDR2 YFSETQ. The CDR3 here is CASSLRGSYEQYF. CDR3 bases: TGCGCCAGCAGCCTCAGGGGTTCCTACGAGCAGTACTTC.